This is a list of T cell receptor beta chains from one sample in a study of blood T cell repertoires in COVID-19. Sequencing was performed with immunoSEQ multiplex PCR; in TCRdb, only in-frame clones are kept and a portion is missing. The repertoire consists of a few hundred thousand clones, with about 88% occurring once and the leading ten covering over 8%. Sequenced sample: PBMCs or T cells enriched from blood (not recorded which). The source of these receptors is a middle-aged woman who had recovered from COVID-19. CDR3s leave out the opening cysteine and the closing phenylalanine or tryptophan.

J | V | CDR3
TRBJ2-2 | TRBV7-3 | ASEASANTGELF
TRBJ2-1 | TRBV5-1 | ASSPDGLAGVEQF
TRBJ1-2 | TRBV19 | ASSSLDGLYGYT
TRBJ1-2 | TRBV24-1 | ATSDRTPGGYGYT
TRBJ1-3 | TRBV19 | ASTSSGNTIY
TRBJ1-1 | TRBV7-9 | ASSLPHRASHGDTEAF
TRBJ2-7 | TRBV14 | ASSPEQGLIDEQY
TRBJ2-1 | TRBV2 | ASSDERGTDNEQF
TRBJ1-6 | TRBV5-4 | ASSTPGTSAFSPLH
TRBJ1-1 | TRBV9 | ASSPRGGAPDTEAF
TRBJ2-6 | TRBV4-3 | ASSQAPSGANVLT
TRBJ2-2 | TRBV9 | ASSVFSTGELF
TRBJ2-7 | TRBV7-8 | ASSLRGGYYEQY
TRBJ2-7 | TRBV19 | ASSIQGRVHEQY
TRBJ1-1 | TRBV11-3 | ASSPEGVEAF
TRBJ1-2 | TRBV29-1 | SSCPVQWGGYGYT
TRBJ1-3 | TRBV18 | ASSPTAGNTIY
TRBJ2-5 | TRBV7-2 | ASSPYPQRKETQY
TRBJ1-2 | TRBV4-3 | ASSQAHNNYGYT
TRBJ2-7 | TRBV5-6 | ASSLNRLFSYEQY
TRBJ1-1 | TRBV7-3 | ASSAQSNTEAF
TRBJ1-2 | TRBV6-1 | ASSELPGGDYYGYT
TRBJ2-7 | TRBV30 | AWRTGTSGVYEQY
TRBJ1-1 | TRBV12-3/TRBV12-4 | ASSQGQVTEAF
TRBJ1-2 | TRBV7-8 | ASSQTSTGGLSGYT
TRBJ2-7 | TRBV2 | ASSATRTGPNSWY
TRBJ2-3 | TRBV11-2 | ASSSNRGESTDTQY
TRBJ2-2 | TRBV6-6 | ASSYPTGGRTGELF
TRBJ1-1 | TRBV7-3 | ASSPGTENTEAF
TRBJ1-6 | TRBV5-1 | ASSSQANSPLH